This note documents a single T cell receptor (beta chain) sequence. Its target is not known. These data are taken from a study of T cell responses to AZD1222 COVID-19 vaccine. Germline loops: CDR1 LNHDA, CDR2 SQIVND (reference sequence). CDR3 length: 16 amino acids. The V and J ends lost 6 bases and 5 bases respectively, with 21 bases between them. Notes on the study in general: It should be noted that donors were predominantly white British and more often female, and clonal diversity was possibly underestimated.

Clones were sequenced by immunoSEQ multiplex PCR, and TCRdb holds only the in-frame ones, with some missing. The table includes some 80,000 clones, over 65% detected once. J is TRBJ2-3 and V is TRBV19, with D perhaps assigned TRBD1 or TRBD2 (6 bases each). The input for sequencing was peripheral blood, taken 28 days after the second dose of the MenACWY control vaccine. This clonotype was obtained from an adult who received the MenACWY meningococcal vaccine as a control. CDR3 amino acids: CASSLLPGALGDTQYF. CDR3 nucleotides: TGTGCCAGTAGCCTCCTCCCGGGGGCTCTTGGAGATACGCAGTATTTT.